This TCR beta chain was recovered during a study of CXCR3-negative and CXCR3-positive naive CD8 T cells. To note about this clonotype: Its antigen remains unidentified.

Study-level findings and limits: The study found comparably high diversity in both naive subsets and much lower diversity in memory CD8+ cells.

UMI-labeled 5' RACE yielded the TRB cDNA libraries. TCRdb reprocessed the 5' RACE reads; each CDR3 protein has one entry and no DNA is given. Here the sample table reports 100,000 to 150,000 distinct CDR3 sequences. The V gene's germline CDR1 is DFQATT and CDR2 SNEGSKA (reference sequence). This CDR3 has 11 residues. This chain connects TRBV20-1 to TRBJ2-1; the D gene TCRdb calls, TRBD2, cannot be checked with no DNA. The TCR comes from a human donor in good health. Some clones in this sample may be carry-over from other donors' samples. Sequencing was performed on naive CXCR3- CD8+ T cells from blood. This sample's subset: CD45RO-CCR7+CD27+CD95- naive CD8+ T cells lacking CXCR3 (TNR3-). CDR3 region: CSAARGNEQFF.